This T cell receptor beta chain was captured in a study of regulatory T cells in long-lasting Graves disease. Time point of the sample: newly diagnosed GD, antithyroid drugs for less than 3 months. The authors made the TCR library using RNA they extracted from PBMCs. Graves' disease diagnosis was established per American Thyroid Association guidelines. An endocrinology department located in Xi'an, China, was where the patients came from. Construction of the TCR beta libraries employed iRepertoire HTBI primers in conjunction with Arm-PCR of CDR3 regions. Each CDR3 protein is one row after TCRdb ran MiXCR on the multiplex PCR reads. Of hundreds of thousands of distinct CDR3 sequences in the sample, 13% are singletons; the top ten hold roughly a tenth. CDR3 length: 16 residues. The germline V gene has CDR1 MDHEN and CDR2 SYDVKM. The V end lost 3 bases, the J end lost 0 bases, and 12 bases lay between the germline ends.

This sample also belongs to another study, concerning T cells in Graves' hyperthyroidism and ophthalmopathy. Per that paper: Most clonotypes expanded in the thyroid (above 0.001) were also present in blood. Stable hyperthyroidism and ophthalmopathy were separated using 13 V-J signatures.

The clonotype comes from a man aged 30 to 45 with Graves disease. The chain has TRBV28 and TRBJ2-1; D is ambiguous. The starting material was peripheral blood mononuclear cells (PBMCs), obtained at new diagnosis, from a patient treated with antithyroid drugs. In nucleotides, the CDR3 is TGTGCCAGCAGTTTCCCAGAACAGAGCTCCTACAATGAGCAGTTCTTC. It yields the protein CASSFPEQSSYNEQFF.